One sample yielded the 21 T cell receptor beta chains listed below, sequenced in a study of T cell repertoires in cytomegalovirus infection. No antigen has been identified for these receptors. TCRdb reprocessed the reads with MiXCR, giving one entry per CDR3 protein. The table has about 700,000 distinct CDR3 sequences, around 30% seen once. Sample: cultured PBMCs, taken from culture after CMV antigen stimulation. The origin of the receptors is a human donor in good health (CMV status not recorded). Some clones in this sample may be carry-over from other donors' samples.

This clonotype appeared a few times. The chain has TRBV6-6 and TRBJ2-3, with TRBD2 matching over 7 bases. This CDR3 contains 19 residues. With 0 bases clipped from V and 0 bases from J, the junction kept 12 bases outside the gene matches. Germline V gives CDR1 MNHNY, CDR2 SVGAGI (reference sequence). CDR3 DNA: TGTGCCAGCAGTTACTCGAGGGCTAGCGGAGGTCCTAGCACAGATACGCAGTATTTT. As protein: CASSYSRASGGPSTDTQYF.

This chain connects TRBV4-1 to TRBJ2-5, with 8 bases identical to TRBD1. Germline V gives CDR1 MGHRA, CDR2 YSYEKL. The V gene end was trimmed by 3 bases and the J gene end by 1 base; junction bases not matched to a gene: 7. The CDR3 extends over 16 amino acids. The CDR3 region is CASSQDIGTGQETQYF. CDR3 DNA: TGCGCCAGCAGCCAGGACATCGGGACAGGCCAAGAGACCCAGTACTTC.

This clonotype was detected a few times. The gene calls are TRBV20-1 and TRBJ2-1, with 9 bases aligning to TRBD2. J lost 6 bases, V lost 6 bases, and 9 bases had no gene match. The CDR3 is made up of 14 amino acids. Per germline, CDR1 DFQATT and CDR2 SNEGSKA (reference sequence). The chain's CDR3 is CSALSGGYLNEQFF. The CDR3, as DNA: TGCAGTGCCCTTAGCGGGGGCTATCTCAATGAGCAGTTCTTC.

This clonotype appeared a few times. The rearrangement uses TRBV19 and TRBJ1-1; D is undetermined. Germline CDR1 LNHDA, CDR2 SQIVND (reference sequence). This CDR3 comprises 17 residues. V was pared by 7 bases and J by 1 base, with 22 bases between. The CDR3 nucleotides are TGTGCCAGTATCTCGCCGAGATTCAGGTCAAAGAACACTGAAGCTTTCTTT. As protein: CASISPRFRSKNTEAFF. The full variable domain, in which reference TRBV19 and TRBJ1-1 provide the parts outside the CDR3, is DGGITQSPKYLFRKEGQNVTLSCEQNLNHDAMYWYRQDPGQGLRLIYYSQIVNDFQKGDIAEGYSVSREKKESFPLTVTSAQKNPTAFYLCASISPRFRSKNTEAFFGQGTRLTVV.

Turning to this clonotype: This sequence may be a read error, since a much larger clone differs from it by one base. This chain uses TRBV7-2 with TRBJ2-7; D might be TRBD1 or TRBD2, each matching 5 bases. The CDR3 runs 13 residues. V lost 5 bases to trimming and J lost 2 bases, with 10 bases between them. Per the germline V gene, CDR1 is SGHTA and CDR2 is FQGNSA. CDR3 DNA sequence: TGTGCCAGCAGCAAAACGGGACCCTACGAGCAGTACTTC. This translates into CASSKTGPYEQYF.

This clonotype has just a few counts. The chain is built from TRBV7-6 and TRBJ2-7, with D possibly being TRBD1 (6 bases). CDR1 and CDR2 (germline): SGHVS, FNYEAQ. The CDR3 loop spans 11 amino acids. Trimming took off 5 bases at V and 5 bases at J, with 7 bases between the two ends. This chain's CDR3 is CASSRTDEQYF. The DNA of the CDR3 is TGTGCCAGCAGCCGGACAGACGAGCAGTACTTC.

The chain couples TRBV7-2 to TRBJ2-1, with D perhaps matching TRBD2 (6 bases). The CDR3 spans 15 residues. The V end was cut by 7 bases, the J end by 4 bases, with 17 bases between. CDR1 and CDR2 (germline): SGHTA, FQGNSA. The chain's CDR3 is CASNVEGGEYNEQFF. The CDR3 nucleotides read TGTGCCAGCAACGTGGAGGGCGGGGAATACAATGAGCAGTTCTTC.

The V and J genes are TRBV19 and TRBJ2-7, with D perhaps TRBD2 (5 bases). Trimming shortened V by 4 bases and J by 0 bases, and 10 bases separated the two germline ends. This CDR3 contains 14 residues. The germline CDR1 and CDR2 sequences are LNHDA and SQIVND (reference sequence). The CDR3 spells CASSNGLNSYEQYF. The CDR3 nucleotides are TGTGCCAGTAGTAACGGACTGAACTCCTACGAGCAGTACTTC.

The chain links TRBV10-2 to TRBJ2-5, with TRBD1 matching 7 bases. V trimming: 8 bases; J trimming: 2 bases; junction bases outside the gene matches: 5. In germline, CDR1 is WSHSY, CDR2 SAAADI. There are 13 residues in the CDR3. This CDR3 is CASRRDRQETQYF. The CDR3 DNA is TGCGCCAGCCGACGGGACAGACAAGAGACCCAGTACTTC.

The table lists this clonotype with many counts. This chain uses TRBV7-2 with TRBJ2-1, with D maybe TRBD1 (6 bases). CDR3 size: 14 residues. Trimming removed 1 base at V and 7 bases at J, with 11 bases between. Germline V gene lookup returns CDR1 SGHTA and CDR2 FQGNSA. The CDR3 loop is CASSLGSGVNEQFF. The CDR3 coding sequence is TGTGCCAGCAGCTTAGGGTCAGGGGTAAATGAGCAGTTCTTC.

Here the CDR3 reads CSARDGREGETQYF. In nucleotides, the CDR3 is TGCAGTGCTAGAGACGGGCGGGAGGGAGAGACCCAGTACTTC. The chain carries TRBV20-1 and TRBJ2-5; TRBD2 matches 9 bases. The CDR3 consists of 14 residues. Germline V lookup: CDR1 DFQATT, CDR2 SNEGSKA (reference sequence). V gave up 0 bases and J gave up 4 bases; unmatched junction bases: 3.

This clonotype has just a few counts. The rearrangement links TRBV6-1 to TRBJ1-4; D gene ambiguous. The CDR3 extends over 12 amino acids. The germline V gene has CDR1 MNHNS and CDR2 SASEGT. With 4 bases removed from V and 8 bases from J, the gap between germline ends came to 8 bases. CDR3 bases: TGTGCCAGCAGTGGAGAGGCGGAAAAACTGTTTTTT. Its protein is CASSGEAEKLFF.

At least ten counts were recorded for this clonotype. The chain is built from TRBV7-2 and TRBJ2-5; 15 bases agree with TRBD2. Germline loops: CDR1 SGHTA, CDR2 FQGNSA. The CDR3 extends over 20 amino acids. The V and J ends lost 6 bases and 5 bases, in that order; junction bases with no gene match: 19. Written as DNA, the CDR3 is TGTGCCAGCAGAAAACGATGGCAGGGACTAGCGGGGGGCGGGGCGGAGACCCAGTACTTC. Translation: CASRKRWQGLAGGGAETQYF. Drawing the rest from reference TRBV7-2 and TRBJ2-5, the complete variable domain is GAGVSQSPSNKVTEKGKDVELRCDPISGHTALYWYRQSLGQGLEFLIYFQGNSAPDKSGLPSDRFSAERTGGSVSTLTIQRTQQEDSAVYLCASRKRWQGLAGGGAETQYFGPGTRLLVL.

A few counts support this clonotype. This rearrangement joins TRBV6-1 to TRBJ2-1; 12 bases are shared with TRBD2. V shed 6 bases, J shed 8 bases, and the junction held 5 bases outside the gene matches. The CDR3 sequence is 14 residues long. Germline V gene sequence: CDR1 MNHNS, CDR2 SASEGT. CDR3 DNA: TGTGCCAGCAGAGCGACTAGCGGGGGTTATGAGCAGTTCTTC. Protein product: CASRATSGGYEQFF.

Many counts were recorded for this clonotype. V and J are TRBV7-9 and TRBJ2-2, with TRBD2 matching over 8 bases. The germline gives CDR1 SEHNR, CDR2 FQNEAQ (reference sequence). V was clipped by 2 bases and J by 5 bases; unmatched bases: 7. The CDR3 sequence is 16 residues long. The CDR3 is CASSLYSGGRTGELFF. Here the CDR3 DNA reads TGTGCCAGCAGCTTATATTCGGGAGGGCGAACCGGGGAGCTGTTTTTT.

This clonotype was picked up a small number of times. The J gene is TRBJ1-5, the V gene TRBV2; D not resolved. CDR1 SNHLY and CDR2 FYNNEI come from the germline V gene. This CDR3 region has 14 residues. Trimming stripped 10 bases from V and 0 bases from J, with 13 bases between. The CDR3 DNA reads TGTGCCACCCAGACGGGAGATAGCAATCAGCCCCAGCATTTT. This sequence encodes CATQTGDSNQPQHF.

This clonotype was detected only a few times. The rearrangement joins TRBV5-1 to TRBJ2-1; 11 bases agree with TRBD2. Germline CDR1 SGHRS, CDR2 YFSETQ. CDR3 length equals 19 residues. The V gene end was trimmed by 4 bases and the J gene end by 3 bases; junction bases not matched to a gene: 15. The CDR3 here is CASSQPFRGLAADYNEQFF. The CDR3, as DNA: TGCGCCAGCAGCCAGCCATTCCGGGGACTAGCGGCGGACTACAATGAGCAGTTCTTC.

A few counts support this clonotype. The chain joins TRBV12-3 or TRBV12-4 to TRBJ2-5; TRBD1 matches 7 bases. CDR3 length: 14 residues. V shed 6 bases and J 2 bases; nucleotides not matched to a gene: 6. CDR3 DNA: TGTGCCAGCAGCAAACGGGACAGACAAGAGACCCAGTACTTC. This gives the protein CASSKRDRQETQYF.

The genes are TRBV11-2 and TRBJ1-3; tentatively, D is TRBD1 (6 bases). This CDR3 has 14 residues. Germline CDR1 SGHAT, CDR2 FQNNGV. The V gene lost 4 bases and the J gene lost 4 bases, with 11 bases spanning the gap. For the CDR3, the DNA is TGTGCCAGCAGCTACTCCGGGACAGGAAACACCATATATTTT. Translation gives CASSYSGTGNTIYF.

The chain uses TRBV10-3 and TRBJ1-1; D not resolved. The germline V gene has CDR1 ENHRY and CDR2 SYGVKD. The germline V and J ends were trimmed by 4 bases and 2 bases, with 11 bases remaining between them. The CDR3 has 14 residues. The CDR3 region has the DNA TGTGCCATCAGTGCAGGCAGAGCAAACACTGAAGCTTTCTTT. Translated, it gives CAISAGRANTEAFF.

The chain is built from TRBV7-9 and TRBJ2-3, with a possible D match to TRBD1 (5 bases). There are 14 residues in the CDR3. Germline V gene data show CDR1 as SEHNR and CDR2 as FQNEAQ (reference sequence). Deletions cut 6 bases from V and 6 bases from J, with 16 bases between. The DNA of the CDR3 is TGTGCCAGCAGGCCAGGGCAGCCCGTGGATACGCAGTATTTT. Amino acid sequence: CASRPGQPVDTQYF.